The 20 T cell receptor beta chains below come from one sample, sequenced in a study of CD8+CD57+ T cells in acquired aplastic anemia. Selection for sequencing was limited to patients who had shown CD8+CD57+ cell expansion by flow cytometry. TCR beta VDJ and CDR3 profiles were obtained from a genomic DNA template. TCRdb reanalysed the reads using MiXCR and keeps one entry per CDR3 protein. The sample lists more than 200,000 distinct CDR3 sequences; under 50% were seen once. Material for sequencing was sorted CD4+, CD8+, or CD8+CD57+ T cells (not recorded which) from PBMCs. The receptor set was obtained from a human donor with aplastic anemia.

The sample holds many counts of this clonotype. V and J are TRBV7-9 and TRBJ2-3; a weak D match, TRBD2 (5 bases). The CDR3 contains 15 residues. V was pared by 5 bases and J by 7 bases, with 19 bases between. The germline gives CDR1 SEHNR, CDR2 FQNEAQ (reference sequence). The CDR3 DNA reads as TGTGCCAGCAGCCACCGGGATTTAATTTTGAATACGCAGTATTTT. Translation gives CASSHRDLILNTQYF.

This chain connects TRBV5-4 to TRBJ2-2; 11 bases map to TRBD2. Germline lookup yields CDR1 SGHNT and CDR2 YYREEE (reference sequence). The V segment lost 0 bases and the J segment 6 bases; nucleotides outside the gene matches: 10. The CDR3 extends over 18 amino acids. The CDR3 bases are TGTGCCAGCAGCTTGGGTCTAGCGGGGGGCCGGGCGGCCGGGGAGCTGTTTTTT. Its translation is CASSLGLAGGRAAGELFF.

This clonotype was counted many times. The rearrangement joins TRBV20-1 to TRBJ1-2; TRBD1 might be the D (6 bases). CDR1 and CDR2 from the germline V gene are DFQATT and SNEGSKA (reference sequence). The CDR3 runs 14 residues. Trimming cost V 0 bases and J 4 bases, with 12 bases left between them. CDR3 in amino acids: CSARDPGAGYGYTF. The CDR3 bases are TGCAGTGCTAGAGATCCAGGGGCCGGCTATGGCTACACCTTC.

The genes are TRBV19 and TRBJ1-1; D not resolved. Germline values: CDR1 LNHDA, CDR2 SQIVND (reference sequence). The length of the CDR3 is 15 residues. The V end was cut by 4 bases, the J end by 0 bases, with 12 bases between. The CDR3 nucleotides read TGTGCCAGTAGTACTAAGACACTCATGAACACTGAAGCTTTCTTT. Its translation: CASSTKTLMNTEAFF.

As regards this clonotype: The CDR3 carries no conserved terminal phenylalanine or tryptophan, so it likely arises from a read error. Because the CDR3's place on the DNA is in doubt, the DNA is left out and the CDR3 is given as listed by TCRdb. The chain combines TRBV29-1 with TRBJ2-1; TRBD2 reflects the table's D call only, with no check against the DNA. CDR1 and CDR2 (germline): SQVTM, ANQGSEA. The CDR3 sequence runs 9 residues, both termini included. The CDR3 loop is CSVERAAGG.

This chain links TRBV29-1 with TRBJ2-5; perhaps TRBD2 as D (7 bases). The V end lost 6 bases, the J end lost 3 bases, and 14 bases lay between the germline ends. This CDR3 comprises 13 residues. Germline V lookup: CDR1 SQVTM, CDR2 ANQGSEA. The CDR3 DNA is TGCAGCGTAAGGGGGGGCAACAAAGAGACCCAGTACTTC. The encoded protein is CSVRGGNKETQYF.

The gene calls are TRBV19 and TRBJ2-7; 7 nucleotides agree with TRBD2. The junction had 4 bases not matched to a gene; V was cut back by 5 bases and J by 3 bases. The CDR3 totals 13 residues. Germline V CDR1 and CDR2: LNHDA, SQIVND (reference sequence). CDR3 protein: CASSQRGDYEQYF. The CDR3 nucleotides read TGTGCCAGTAGTCAACGGGGGGACTACGAGCAGTACTTC.

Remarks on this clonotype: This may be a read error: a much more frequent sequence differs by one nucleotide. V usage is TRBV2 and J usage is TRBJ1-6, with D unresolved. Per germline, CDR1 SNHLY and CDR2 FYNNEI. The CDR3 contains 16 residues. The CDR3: CASSLWRASYNSPPHF. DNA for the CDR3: TGTGCCAGCAGCTTATGGAGGGCCTCCTATAATTCACCCCCCCACTTT.

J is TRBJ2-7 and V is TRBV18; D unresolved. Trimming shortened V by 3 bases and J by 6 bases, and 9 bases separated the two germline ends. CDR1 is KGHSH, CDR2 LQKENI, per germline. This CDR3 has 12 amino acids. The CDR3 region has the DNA TGTGCCAGCTCACCTCGGGCGGTCGAGCAGTACTTC. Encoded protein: CASSPRAVEQYF.

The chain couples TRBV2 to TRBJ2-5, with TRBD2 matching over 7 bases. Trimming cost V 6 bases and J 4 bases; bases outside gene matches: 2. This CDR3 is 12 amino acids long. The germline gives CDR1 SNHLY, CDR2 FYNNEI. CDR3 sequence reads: CASRWEGETQYF. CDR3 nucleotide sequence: TGTGCCAGCAGGTGGGAGGGAGAGACCCAGTACTTC.

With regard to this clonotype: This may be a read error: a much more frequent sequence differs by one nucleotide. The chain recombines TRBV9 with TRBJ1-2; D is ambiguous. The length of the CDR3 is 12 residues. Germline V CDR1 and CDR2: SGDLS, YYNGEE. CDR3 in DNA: TGTGCCAGCAGCGTAGGGGAACAAAGCTACGCCTTC. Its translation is CASSVGEQSYAF.

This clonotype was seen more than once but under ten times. The CDR3 loop reads CASSEGSLGSPLHF. DNA of the CDR3: TGTGCCAGCAGTGAAGGGTCCTTAGGTTCACCCCTCCACTTT. The J gene is TRBJ1-6, the V gene TRBV2; D unclear. The CDR3 extends over 14 amino acids. Germline CDR1 SNHLY, CDR2 FYNNEI. V lost 1 base and J lost 9, with 10 bases in between. The whole variable domain, filled in from reference TRBV2 and TRBJ1-6, reads EPEVTQTPSHQVTQMGQEVILRCVPISNHLYFYWYRQILGQKVEFLVSFYNNEISEKSEIFDDQFSVERPDGSNFTLKIRSTKLEDSAMYFCASSEGSLGSPLHFGNGTRLTVT.

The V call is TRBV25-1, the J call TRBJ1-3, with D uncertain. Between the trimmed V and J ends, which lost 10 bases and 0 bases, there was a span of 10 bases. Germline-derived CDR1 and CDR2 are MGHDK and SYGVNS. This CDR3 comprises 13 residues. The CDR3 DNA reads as TGTGCCACCTCCGAAAACTCTGGAAACACCATATATTTT. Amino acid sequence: CATSENSGNTIYF.

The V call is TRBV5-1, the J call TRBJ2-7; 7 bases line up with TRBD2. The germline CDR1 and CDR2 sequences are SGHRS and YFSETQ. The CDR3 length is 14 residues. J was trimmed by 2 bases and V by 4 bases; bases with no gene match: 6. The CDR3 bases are TGCGCCAGCAGCCAGTACGGGACTACCTACGAGCAGTACTTC. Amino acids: CASSQYGTTYEQYF.

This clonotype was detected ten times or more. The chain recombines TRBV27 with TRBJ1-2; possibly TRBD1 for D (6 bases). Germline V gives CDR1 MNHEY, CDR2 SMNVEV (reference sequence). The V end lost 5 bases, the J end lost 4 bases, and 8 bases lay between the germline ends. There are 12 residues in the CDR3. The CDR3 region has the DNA TGTGCCAGCAGTCCGGACAGCTATGGCTACACCTTC. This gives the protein CASSPDSYGYTF.

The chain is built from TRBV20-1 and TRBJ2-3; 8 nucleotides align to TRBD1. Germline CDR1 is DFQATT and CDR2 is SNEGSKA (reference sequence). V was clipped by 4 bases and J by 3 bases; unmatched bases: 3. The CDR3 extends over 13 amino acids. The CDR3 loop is CSANGQGTDTQYF. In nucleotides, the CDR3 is TGCAGTGCTAACGGACAGGGAACAGATACGCAGTATTTT.

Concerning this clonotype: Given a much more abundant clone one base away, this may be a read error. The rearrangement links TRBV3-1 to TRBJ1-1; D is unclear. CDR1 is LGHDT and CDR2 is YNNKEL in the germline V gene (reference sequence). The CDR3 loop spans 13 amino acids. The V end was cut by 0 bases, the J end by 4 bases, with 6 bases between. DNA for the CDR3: TGTGCCAGCAGCCAAGAGAGAGGCACTGAAGCTTTCTTT. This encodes CASSQERGTEAFF. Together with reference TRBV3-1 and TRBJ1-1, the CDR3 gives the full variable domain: DTAVSQTPKYLVTQMGNDKSIKCEQNLGHDTMYWYKQDSKKFLKIMFSYNNKELIINETVPNRFSPKSPDKAHLNLHINSLELGDSAVYFCASSQERGTEAFFGQGTRLTVV.

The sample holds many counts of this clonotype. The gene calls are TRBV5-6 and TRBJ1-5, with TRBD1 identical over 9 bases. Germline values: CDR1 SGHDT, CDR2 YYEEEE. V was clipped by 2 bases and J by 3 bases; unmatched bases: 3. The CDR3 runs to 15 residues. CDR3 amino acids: CASSLGQGINQPQHF. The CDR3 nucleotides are TGTGCCAGCAGCTTAGGACAGGGGATCAATCAGCCCCAGCATTTT.

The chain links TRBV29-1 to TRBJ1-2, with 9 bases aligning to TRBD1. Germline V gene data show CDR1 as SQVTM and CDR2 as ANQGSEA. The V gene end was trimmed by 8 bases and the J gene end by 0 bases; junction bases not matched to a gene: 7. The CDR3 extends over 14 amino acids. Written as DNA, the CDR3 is TGCAGCACGACAGGGGGGGGAACTAACTATGGCTACACCTTC. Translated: CSTTGGGTNYGYTF.

CDR3 amino acids: CASSDRDRAYEQYF. Written as DNA, the CDR3 is TGTGCCAGCAGTGACCGGGACAGGGCCTACGAGCAGTACTTC. The chain employs TRBV2 and TRBJ2-7; 9 nucleotides agree with TRBD1. Germline CDR1 reads SNHLY; CDR2 reads FYNNEI. The CDR3 contains 14 residues. The trim removed 3 bases at V and 2 bases at J, leaving 2 bases unmatched.